The clone carrying this TCR beta chain was observed once. Germline V gene data show CDR1 as LGHDT and CDR2 as YNNKEL (reference sequence). This CDR3 region has 13 residues. V lost 0 bases and J lost 9, with 9 bases in between. This sample was included in a study of CD8 T cells in Susac syndrome. RNA amounts of roughly 0.5 to 1 ug underwent reverse transcription with random hexamers. The method of amplification for TCR beta CDR3 was immunoSEQ multiplex PCR, covering 54 Vbeta and 13 Jbeta. TCRdb fed the immunoSEQ multiplex PCR reads into MiXCR, producing one record per CDR3 protein. The table records hundreds of thousands of distinct CDR3 sequences, 94% of them present only once. The Susac syndrome patients fit the recently defined diagnostic criteria for definite or probable disease. The CD8+ and CD4+ T cells were isolated magnetically using a negative isolation approach, whereas the TEMRA cells were enriched by FACS.

The V and J genes are TRBV3-1 and TRBJ2-1; weak D call: TRBD1 (5 bases). This clonotype was sampled from a human donor with Susac syndrome. The sequencing sample was made of CD4+ T cells from PBMCs. CDR3 nucleotides: TGTGCCAGCAGCCAAGATAGGGGTGGTGAGCAGTTCTTC. The encoded protein is CASSQDRGGEQFF.